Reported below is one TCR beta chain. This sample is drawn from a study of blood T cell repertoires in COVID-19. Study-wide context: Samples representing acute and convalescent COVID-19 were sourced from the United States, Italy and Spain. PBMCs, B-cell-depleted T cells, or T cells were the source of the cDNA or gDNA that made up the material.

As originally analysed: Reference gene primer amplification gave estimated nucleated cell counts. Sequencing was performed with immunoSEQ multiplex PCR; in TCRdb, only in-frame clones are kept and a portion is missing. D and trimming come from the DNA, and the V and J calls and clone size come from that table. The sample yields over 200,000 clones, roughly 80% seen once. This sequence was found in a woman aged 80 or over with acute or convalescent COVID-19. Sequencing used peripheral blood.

The CDR3 loop is CASSDTSPGTANSPLHF. CDR3 bases: TGTGCCAGTAGTGACACGTCTCCCGGGACAGCCAATTCACCCCTCCACTTT. The chain couples TRBV19 to TRBJ1-6; 7 bases are shared with TRBD1. This CDR3 contains 17 residues. V lost 5 bases, J lost 7 bases, and 14 bases stayed unmatched. CDR1 LNHDA and CDR2 SQIVND come from the germline V gene (reference sequence). Full variable domain (outside the CDR3, taken from reference TRBV19 and TRBJ1-6): DGGITQSPKYLFRKEGQNVTLSCEQNLNHDAMYWYRQDPGQGLRLIYYSQIVNDFQKGDIAEGYSVSREKKESFPLTVTSAQKNPTAFYLCASSDTSPGTANSPLHFGNGTRLTVT.